The sequence of this T cell receptor beta chain was determined in a study of shared clonotypes between healthy human individuals. The table came from immunoSEQ multiplex PCR; TCRdb's copy has only in-frame clones and leaves some out. The sample includes about 1 million clones, approximately 76% seen only once; the top ten take 1.4% to 1.5%. V lost 1 base and J 2 bases, leaving 8 bases between the germline ends. Germline-derived CDR1 and CDR2 are SGHTA and FQGNSA. The CDR3 is 14 amino acids. Sequencing used memory CD4+ T cells sorted from blood. As for subset: CD45RA-negative fraction. The rearrangement links TRBV7-2 to TRBJ1-2; D possibly corresponds to TRBD1 (5 bases). This receptor was identified in a man aged 18 to 35 in good health. The CDR3: CASSLVKGNYGYTF. CDR3 nucleotides: TGTGCCAGCAGCTTAGTAAAGGGGAACTATGGCTACACCTTC.